This T cell receptor beta chain is drawn from a study of blood T cells in healthy people across ages. There are 15 residues in the CDR3. CDR1 and CDR2 (germline): MGHRA, YSYEKL. J was trimmed by 6 bases and V by 2 bases; bases with no gene match: 5. Primers used in a second PCR of about 7 to 11 cycles were a sample-barcoded 5' primer and a J-beta primer mix. Carrying 12 random nucleotides, a template-switch adaptor labeled each individual cDNA molecule. One entry per CDR3 protein results from TCRdb running MiXCR on the 5' RACE reads. This sample has about 1.4 million distinct CDR3 sequences; around 59% occur once, and the top ten carry 5% to 7%.

The specimen sequenced was blood. V and J are TRBV4-1 and TRBJ2-2, with TRBD1 matching 8 bases. The source of this sequence is a man younger than 30 in good health. In nucleotides, the CDR3 is TGCGCCAGCAGCCAACCGACAGGGGTTGCCGGGGAGCTGTTTTTT. Protein: CASSQPTGVAGELFF.